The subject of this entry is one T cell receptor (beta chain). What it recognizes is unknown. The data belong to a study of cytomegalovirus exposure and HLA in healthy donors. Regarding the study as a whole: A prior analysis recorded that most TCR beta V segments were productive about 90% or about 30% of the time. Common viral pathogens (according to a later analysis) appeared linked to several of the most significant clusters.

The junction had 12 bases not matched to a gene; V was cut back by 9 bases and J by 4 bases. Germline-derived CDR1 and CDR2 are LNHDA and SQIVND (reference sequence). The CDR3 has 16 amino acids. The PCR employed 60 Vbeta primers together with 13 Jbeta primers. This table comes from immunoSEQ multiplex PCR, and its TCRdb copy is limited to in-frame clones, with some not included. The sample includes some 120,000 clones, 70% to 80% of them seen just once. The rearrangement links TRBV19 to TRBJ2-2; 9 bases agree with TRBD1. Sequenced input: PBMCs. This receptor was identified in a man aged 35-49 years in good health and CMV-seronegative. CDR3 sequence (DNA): TGTGCCAGCTCGCGGACAGGGGCGTCGGGCACCGGGGAGCTGTTTTTT. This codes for CASSRTGASGTGELFF.